This TCR beta chain was retrieved from a study of cytomegalovirus exposure and HLA in healthy donors. About the study: A previous analysis identified 95 million to 120 million unique TCR beta sequences derived from roughly 190 million T cells.

The V gene lost 1 base and the J gene lost 8 bases, with 9 bases spanning the gap. Germline CDR1 MDHEN, CDR2 SYDVKM. The CDR3 has 13 amino acids. Findings and limits, study-wide: Under in vitro conditions, a few CMV-associated chains were confirmed as specific for CMV antigens.

Concerning this clone itself: As yet, its antigen is unknown.

PCR was performed using 60 Vbeta and 13 Jbeta primers. How the authors handled the data: Later, an analysis found about 77 million unique TCR beta chains, and roughly 9.9 million of these were shared. Only in-frame clones appear in the TCRdb table, and some are missing; sequencing was by immunoSEQ multiplex PCR. The V and J calls and clone size were taken over from that table, and D and trimming were inferred from the DNA. Of roughly 180,000 clones listed, 85% are singletons. The sequence derives from a boy between 2 and 15 years old in good health and CMV-seronegative. V usage is TRBV28 and J usage is TRBJ2-1, with a weak D call TRBD2 (5 bases). Sequenced: PBMCs. DNA for the CDR3: TGTGCCAGCAGTTTATTGTCTAGCTATGAGCAGTTCTTC. Its protein product is CASSLLSSYEQFF.